The clone carrying this T cell receptor (beta chain) was observed a single time. Its specificity is not known. Losses at the gene ends were 4 bases for V and 2 bases for J; bases not matched to a gene: 5. This CDR3 has 15 amino acids. Per germline, CDR1 SGHVS and CDR2 FNYEAQ. This sample is part of a study of vaccination effects on CD4 cells after COVID-19. This table comes from immunoSEQ multiplex PCR, and its TCRdb copy is limited to in-frame clones, with some not included. Of roughly 59,000 clones listed, around four fifths are singletons. Before sequencing took place, the ViraFEST assay used viral peptide pools to expand antigen-specific CD4+ T cells. Upon completion of approximately ten days in culture, CD4+ T cells were isolated. Vaccine administered to participants consisted of two doses of either BNT162b2 or mRNA-1273.

The rearrangement links TRBV7-6 to TRBJ2-3; 8 nucleotides align to TRBD1. This TCR was sampled from a human donor who received a COVID-19 vaccine. Material: CD4+ T cells from PBMCs cultured with HCoV-OC43 spike peptides, obtained after COVID-19 vaccination. Subset indicated: HCoV-OC43 spike overlapping peptide pool stimulation. CDR3 sequence: CASSSGTGLTDTQYF. In DNA form, the CDR3 reads TGTGCCAGCAGCTCCGGGACAGGACTCACAGATACGCAGTATTTT.